This TCR beta chain was captured in a study of shared clonotypes between healthy human individuals. Naive CD8 cells lacked CD45RO and underwent positive selection for CCR7, leaving out terminally differentiated effector memory CD45RA+ cells. With respect to this clone: Its specificity is not known.

Findings and limits, study-wide: With several donors compared, around 4.7% of naive CD4 clonotypes were shared. Memory subsets had estimated richness that was generally smaller than that of naive subsets. Against clonotypes common to all four donors, non-shared ones had lower generation probabilities.

In the original analysis: Junction-only sequences produced by ImmunoSEQ had no quality scores, so filtering differed. The method was immunoSEQ multiplex PCR; TCRdb's version includes in-frame clones alone and lacks a portion of them. From that table come the V and J calls and clone size; the DNA was used to work out D and trimming. Here the sample spans 1.5 million to 2.5 million clones, less than 95% being singletons. There are 16 residues in the CDR3. Trimming at V came to 4 bases and at J to 3 bases, leaving 5 bases not matched to a gene. Germline CDR1 is SEHNR and CDR2 is FQNEAQ (reference sequence).

This receptor was obtained from a man aged 18 to 29 in good health. Sample: naive CD8+ T cells sorted from blood. This chain joins TRBV7-9 and TRBJ2-2; 10 positions match TRBD2. CDR3 sequence (DNA): TGTGCCAGCAGCTATTTAGCGGGAGGCGACACCGGGGAGCTGTTTTTT. Translating it yields CASSYLAGGDTGELFF.